What follows are 14 T cell receptor beta chains derived from one specimen sequenced in a study of early T cells in non-severe SARS-CoV-2 infection. From the 5' RACE reads, TCRdb called clonotypes with MiXCR, one entry per CDR3 protein. The repertoire has 80,000 to 95,000 distinct CDR3 sequences, approximately 16% of them found once; the top ten carry about 5%. Sample: whole blood, taken at baseline. These receptors were taken from an adult who was a healthcare worker with PCR-confirmed SARS-CoV-2 infection or an uninfected control (not recorded which).

The rearrangement uses TRBV3-1 and TRBJ1-3, with unresolved D. Germline lookup yields CDR1 LGHDT and CDR2 YNNKEL (reference sequence). There are 12 residues in the CDR3. The germline V and J ends were trimmed by 4 bases and 5 bases, with 6 bases remaining between them. The CDR3 region has the DNA TGTGCCAGCAGCCGTCAGCGAAACACCATATATTTT. Amino acid sequence: CASSRQRNTIYF.

This clonotype was recorded many times. The CDR3 region is CASSSGVEQYF. CDR3 nucleotides: TGTGCCAGCAGTTCCGGGGTTGAGCAGTACTTC. The V gene is TRBV6-2 or TRBV6-3, the J gene TRBJ2-7; maybe TRBD2 (5 bases). V was trimmed by 4 bases and J by 7 bases, leaving 8 bases between them. Germline V gene sequence: CDR1 MNHEY, CDR2 SVGEGT. The CDR3 consists of 11 residues.

The genes are TRBV7-9 and TRBJ2-1; D is uncertain. CDR3 length equals 13 residues. The germline CDR1 and CDR2 sequences are SEHNR and FQNEAQ (reference sequence). The V end was cut by 7 bases, the J end by 0 bases, with 7 bases between. CDR3 coding DNA: TGTGCCAGCACCTCCTCCTCCTACAATGAGCAGTTCTTC. This sequence encodes CASTSSSYNEQFF.

This clonotype was seen repeatedly, ten times or more. The V call is TRBV5-4, the J call TRBJ2-1, with 12 bases lining up with TRBD2. The CDR3 is 14 residues long. Looked up from germline, CDR1 is SGHNT and CDR2 is YYREEE (reference sequence). Trimming cost V 3 bases and J 7 bases; bases outside gene matches: 2. CDR3 protein: CASSSGTSGNEQFF. The CDR3 coding sequence is TGTGCCAGCAGCTCTGGGACTAGCGGGAATGAGCAGTTCTTC.

This clonotype has more than one count but fewer than ten. The chain combines TRBV6-1 with TRBJ2-7; 7 bases map to TRBD1. The germline gives CDR1 MNHNS, CDR2 SASEGT. This CDR3 contains 15 residues. V lost 5 bases to trimming and J lost 2 bases; unmatched junction nucleotides: 9. The CDR3 loop reads CASSWDRPYTYEQYF. The CDR3 bases are TGTGCCAGCAGTTGGGACAGACCCTATACCTACGAGCAGTACTTC.

The V call is TRBV6-5, the J call TRBJ2-3; 11 bases match TRBD2. The V gene's germline CDR1 is MNHEY and CDR2 SVGAGI. The CDR3 is 17 residues long. The trim removed 5 bases at V and 0 bases at J, leaving 7 bases unmatched. In DNA form, the CDR3 reads TGTGCCAGCAGTCCAATTAGGACTAGCGGGAGCACAGATACGCAGTATTTT. It encodes CASSPIRTSGSTDTQYF.

This clonotype was counted between two and nine times. The V call is TRBV28, the J call TRBJ2-4; 7 positions match TRBD1. V shed 8 bases and J 9 bases; nucleotides not matched to a gene: 4. The CDR3 totals 11 residues. Germline V lookup: CDR1 MDHEN, CDR2 SYDVKM. CDR3 DNA: TGTGCCAGCGGGGCAGGGGGCATTCAGTACTTC. As protein: CASGAGGIQYF.

This clonotype is labeled as medium-sized. DNA of the CDR3: TGCAGTGTTTCCCCGCGGACCTTAGCGGGTCTCTCCTACAATGAGCAGTTCTTC. Its protein product is CSVSPRTLAGLSYNEQFF. V gene TRBV20-1 combines with J gene TRBJ2-1, with TRBD2 matching 7 bases. The CDR3 is 18 residues long. Germline V CDR1 and CDR2: DFQATT, SNEGSKA (reference sequence). The V gene end was trimmed by 7 bases and the J gene end by 0 bases; junction bases not matched to a gene: 18.

This clonotype was seen a few times. The DNA for the CDR3 is TGTGCCAGCAGTTTCCCAGGGTGGAACACCGGGGAGCTGTTTTTT. It is translated as CASSFPGWNTGELFF. J is TRBJ2-2 and V is TRBV28, with D perhaps TRBD1 (5 bases). V gave up 3 bases and J gave up 1 base, with 9 bases separating them. The germline V gene encodes CDR1 MDHEN and CDR2 SYDVKM. The length of the CDR3 is 15 residues.

This rearrangement joins TRBV21-1 to TRBJ1-1. TRBV21-1 corresponds to a pseudogene. CDR3 length: 12 amino acids. The CDR3 protein is CASRKGNTEAFF. CDR3 in DNA: TGTGCCAGCAGAAAGGGGAACACTGAAGCTTTCTTT.

This clonotype was observed a single time. The chain combines TRBV18 with TRBJ2-7, with D perhaps TRBD2 (6 bases). The length of the CDR3 is 14 residues. Trimming shortened V by 0 bases and J by 2 bases, and 8 bases separated the two germline ends. Germline V gene data show CDR1 as KGHSH and CDR2 as LQKENI. CDR3 sequence: CASSPPGLTYEQYF. As DNA, the CDR3 is TGTGCCAGCTCACCACCGGGACTGACCTACGAGCAGTACTTC.

Turning to this clonotype: One junction end disagrees with the germline gene, perhaps due to a read error. DNA of the CDR3: TGCGCCAGCAGCCCCAGCCGTACCGGAGAGGAGACCAAGTACTTC. Translated, it gives CASSPSRTGEETKYF. The chain carries TRBV5-1 and TRBJ2-5; D is uncertain. Germline CDR1 and CDR2: SGHRS and YFSETQ. The CDR3 spans 15 residues.

This clonotype was seen a few times. This chain uses TRBV20-1 with TRBJ2-1; tentatively, D is TRBD2 (6 bases). CDR1 and CDR2 (germline): DFQATT, SNEGSKA (reference sequence). This CDR3 is 14 amino acids long. Trimming removed 1 base from V and 5 bases from J, with 12 bases in between. The DNA of the CDR3 is TGCAGTGCTAGAGGAGGGACTGAAAACAATGAGCAGTTCTTC. Amino acids: CSARGGTENNEQFF.

This clonotype has only one observation. This chain links TRBV29-1 with TRBJ2-7; D possibly matches TRBD1 or TRBD2 (5 bases each). V was shortened by 5 bases and J by 6 bases, with 11 bases between the two germline ends. CDR1 and CDR2 from the germline V gene are SQVTM and ANQGSEA. The CDR3 totals 11 residues. CDR3 DNA: TGCAGCGTTCCGGATGGGGGCGAGCAGTACTTC. Translation: CSVPDGGEQYF.